This T cell receptor beta chain emerged from a study of T cell repertoires in cytomegalovirus infection. Study-level information: Both CMV infection and a matching HLA type were indicated by public TCR beta signatures. General observations from the study: Frequencies of public TCR beta families were cumulated, and this identified carriers of CMV plus the relevant HLA.

For this clonotype: Its antigen is undetermined.

TCRdb fed the reads into MiXCR, producing one record per CDR3 protein. The data show 95,000 to 150,000 distinct CDR3 sequences, with more than 30% seen just once and under 65% held by the top ten. The source of this sequence is a human donor in good health (CMV status not recorded). Some clones in this sample may be carry-over from other donors' samples. Sample: CD8+ T cells from cultured PBMCs, taken from culture after CMV antigen stimulation.

CDR3 region: CSATGLAGAYEQYF. The CDR3 bases are TGCAGTGCCACCGGACTAGCGGGGGCCTACGAGCAGTACTTC. The V gene is TRBV20-1, the J gene TRBJ2-7; 13 bases line up with TRBD2. Trimming removed 6 bases from V and 2 bases from J; junction bases left unmatched: 4. Looked up from germline, CDR1 is DFQATT and CDR2 is SNEGSKA (reference sequence). This CDR3 spans 14 amino acids.